The rows below give T cell receptor beta chains drawn from one sample of a study of blood T cells in healthy people across ages. A single record per CDR3 protein comes from TCRdb applying MiXCR to the 5' RACE reads. The sample consists of about 1,500,000 distinct CDR3 sequences, roughly 28% of them appearing once. The sequencing input was blood. These receptors were obtained from a woman aged 30 to 39 in good health. CDR3s include the opening cysteine and the closing phenylalanine or tryptophan. A D gene is named only where the DNA matches it firmly. Size is stated for part of the rows, as once, few or many counts, or as a class when the clone is expanded.

j_call clone_size v_call d_call cdr3_nt cdr3_aa
TRBJ1-6 . TRBV6-1 . TGTGCCACCAAATACGGACAGACCAATTCACCCCTCCACTTT CATKYGQTNSPLHF
TRBJ2-1 many TRBV20-1 TRBD2 TGCAGTGCGGGGGGGGGAAGCTCCTACAATGAGCAGTTCTTC CSAGGGSSYNEQFF
TRBJ1-2 many TRBV5-1 . TGCGCCAGCAGCACAGGGAAAGACGGCTACACCTTC CASSTGKDGYTF
TRBJ2-3 . TRBV12-3/TRBV12-4 . TGTGCCAGCAGTTATCGTCCAGATACGCAGTATTTT CASSYRPDTQYF
TRBJ1-2 . TRBV6-1 TRBD1 TGTGCCAGCAGTGAAGCTTCAGGGGGGGACTATGGCTACACCTTC CASSEASGGDYGYTF
TRBJ2-7 few TRBV5-1 TRBD2 TGCGCCAGCACAGGGGGACTAGCCGACAACTACGAGCAGTACTTC CASTGGLADNYEQYF
TRBJ1-2 . TRBV3-1 TRBD1 TGTGCCAGCAGTCCGCGAGGACAGGGCAGTGGCTACACCTTC CASSPRGQGSGYTF
TRBJ2-5 . TRBV7-6 . TGTGCCAGCAGCTTAGGGGGGACGAGGGTCCAAGAGACCCAGTACTTC CASSLGGTRVQETQYF
TRBJ2-1 . TRBV7-9 . TGTGCCAGCAGTACGCGGCAGGAGCAGTTCTTC CASSTRQEQFF
TRBJ2-3 many TRBV7-2 TRBD2 TGTGCCAGCAGCTCCAAGACTAGCGCCAGCACAGATACGCAGTATTTT CASSSKTSASTDTQYF
TRBJ2-5 few TRBV7-9 TRBD2 TGTGCCGGCAGCCTTAGCGGGGGGATCCAAGAGACCCAGTACTTC CAGSLSGGIQETQYF
TRBJ1-2 . TRBV20-1 . TGCAGTGCTAGAGATGGATCCTATGGCTACACCTTC CSARDGSYGYTF
TRBJ2-4 once TRBV25-1 TRBD1 TGTGCCAGCAGTACAGGGGGAGGTGAGACCCGGTACTTC CASSTGGGETRYF
TRBJ2-7 . TRBV6-6 . TGTGCCAGCACCAAGATACGGGGGAGCTACGAGCAGTACTTC CASTKIRGSYEQYF
TRBJ2-1 few TRBV2 . TGTGCCAGCCGGCCCGGGGAATTGCAGTTCTTC CASRPGELQFF
TRBJ2-1 . TRBV4-3 TRBD2 TGCGCCAGCAGCCAAGATCTGGTAGCGGGCTCTACCCGCGATGAGCAGTTCTTC CASSQDLVAGSTRDEQFF
TRBJ2-7 . TRBV7-2 . TGTGCCAGCAGCTCTTCAACGGGGCTCCTACTGTTGCAGTACTTC CASSSSTGLLLLQYF
TRBJ2-1 . TRBV20-1 TRBD1 TGCAGTGGACTGGTTGTTTGGCAGGGACAGCGAGGAGAGCAGTTCTTC CSGLVVWQGQRGEQFF
TRBJ1-2 many TRBV5-1 TRBD1 TGTGCCAGCAGCTCGGGACAGGGAGGCTATGGCTACACCTTC CASSSGQGGYGYTF
TRBJ2-7 . TRBV12-3/TRBV12-4 . TGTGCCAGCAGTGCCACCACAGGGTTCTCCTACGAGCAGTACTTC CASSATTGFSYEQYF
TRBJ1-2 once TRBV7-9 . TGTGCCAGCAGCTTAGGCAAGGAGGGTGGCTATGACTACACCTTC CASSLGKEGGYDYTF
TRBJ2-5 . TRBV7-2 . TGTGCCAGCAGCCTGCGGACAGTTAGCCAAGAGACCCAGTACTTC CASSLRTVSQETQYF
TRBJ2-1 . TRBV29-1 TRBD1 TGCAGCGTTCGTCAGACCGGGACAGGGAGGGAGCAGTTCTTC CSVRQTGTGREQFF
TRBJ2-6 . TRBV5-1 TRBD2 TGCGCCAGCAGCCCAGCGGGGATAGGTGCCAACGTCCTGACTTTC CASSPAGIGANVLTF
TRBJ2-5 . TRBV5-6 . TGTGCCAGCAGCTCGCGATTCCAAGAGACCCAGTACTTC CASSSRFQETQYF
TRBJ2-7 few TRBV9 TRBD2 TGTGCCAGCAGCGTAGTCGGGGGGGCCGTCTACGAGCAGTACTTC CASSVVGGAVYEQYF
TRBJ2-7 . TRBV18 . TGTGCCAGCTCACCTCAGGGAGGGGGCCTCTACGAGCAGTACTTC CASSPQGGGLYEQYF
TRBJ2-7 . TRBV2 . TGTGCCAGCAGATATCGACAGGGACTCTCCTACGAGCAGTACTTC CASRYRQGLSYEQYF
TRBJ2-3 many TRBV28 . TGTGCCAGCGGCCCGACAGACACAGATACGCAGTATTTT CASGPTDTDTQYF
TRBJ1-5 few TRBV12-3/TRBV12-4 TRBD1 TGTGCCAGCAGGCGCGGGACAGGCAATCAGCCCCAGCATTTT CASRRGTGNQPQHF
TRBJ1-2 many TRBV12-3/TRBV12-4 . TGTGCCAGCGTAGGGGTCCTGGGAGATGGCTACACCTTC CASVGVLGDGYTF
TRBJ1-4 many TRBV29-1 . TGCAGCGTTGAACGTCTGAGTGAAAAACTGTTTTTT CSVERLSEKLFF
TRBJ1-3 few TRBV6-5 . TGTGCCAGCGTACGTGGAAACACCATATATTTT CASVRGNTIYF
TRBJ2-1 many TRBV10-2 . TGCGCCAGCAGAGCTCGGGGCAATGAGCAGTTCTTC CASRARGNEQFF
TRBJ2-3 . TRBV11-2 TRBD2 TGTGCCAGCAGCCCTCGCGGCGGGAGGTCCGGCGATACGCAGTATTTT CASSPRGGRSGDTQYF
TRBJ2-7 few TRBV7-2 TRBD1 TGTGCCAACAGCTCGGACAGGGGGGGCTACGAGCAGTACTTC CANSSDRGGYEQYF
TRBJ2-1 . TRBV20-1 . TGCAGTGCTAACCGGATGGGGTACAATGAGCAGTTCTTC CSANRMGYNEQFF